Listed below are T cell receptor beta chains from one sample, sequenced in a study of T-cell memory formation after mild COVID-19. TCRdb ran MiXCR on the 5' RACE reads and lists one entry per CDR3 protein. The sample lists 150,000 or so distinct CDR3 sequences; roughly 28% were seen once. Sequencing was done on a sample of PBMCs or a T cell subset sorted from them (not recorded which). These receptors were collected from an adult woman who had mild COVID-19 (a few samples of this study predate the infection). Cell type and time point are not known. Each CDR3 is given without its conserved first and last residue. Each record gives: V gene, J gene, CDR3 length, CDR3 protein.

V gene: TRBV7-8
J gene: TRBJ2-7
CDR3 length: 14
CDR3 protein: ASSLDPGSGKGEQY

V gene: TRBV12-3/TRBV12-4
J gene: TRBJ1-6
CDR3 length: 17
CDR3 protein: ASSLSADIPGQGGSPLH

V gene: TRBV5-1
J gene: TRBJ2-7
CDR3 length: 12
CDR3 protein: ASSLDGPAYEQY

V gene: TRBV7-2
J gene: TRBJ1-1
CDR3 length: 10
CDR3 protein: ASSLRGAEAF

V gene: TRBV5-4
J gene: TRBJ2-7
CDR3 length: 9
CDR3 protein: ASSVGDEQY

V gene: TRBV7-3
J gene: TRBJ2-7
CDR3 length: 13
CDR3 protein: ASSLSGTDNYEQY

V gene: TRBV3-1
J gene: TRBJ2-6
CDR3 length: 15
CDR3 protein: ASSQEAGTSGANVLT

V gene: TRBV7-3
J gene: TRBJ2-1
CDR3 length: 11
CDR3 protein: ASSLAPQGPQF

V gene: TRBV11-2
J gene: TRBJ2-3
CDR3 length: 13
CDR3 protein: ASSFPGERTDTQY

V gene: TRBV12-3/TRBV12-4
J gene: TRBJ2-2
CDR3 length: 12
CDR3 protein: ASSLTGEIGELF

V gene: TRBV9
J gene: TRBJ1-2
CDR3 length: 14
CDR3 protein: ASSDYERGRVYGYT

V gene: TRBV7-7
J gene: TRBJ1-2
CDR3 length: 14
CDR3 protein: ASSLRRAGAHYGYT

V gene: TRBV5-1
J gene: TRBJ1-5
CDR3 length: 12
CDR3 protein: ASSLPWWNQPQH

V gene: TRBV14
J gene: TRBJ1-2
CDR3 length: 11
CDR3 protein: ASSQPGSHGYT

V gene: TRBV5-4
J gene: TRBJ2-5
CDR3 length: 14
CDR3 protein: ASSPLPPSGRETQY

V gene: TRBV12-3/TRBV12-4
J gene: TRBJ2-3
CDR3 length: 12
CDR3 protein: ASSRTGTTDTQY

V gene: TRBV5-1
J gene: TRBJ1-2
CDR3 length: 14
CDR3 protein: ASSLGGKQGPYGYT

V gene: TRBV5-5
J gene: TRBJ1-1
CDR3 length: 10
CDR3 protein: ASSFGGSEAF

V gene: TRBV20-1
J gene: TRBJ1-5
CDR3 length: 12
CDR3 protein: SAPKGGRDQPQH

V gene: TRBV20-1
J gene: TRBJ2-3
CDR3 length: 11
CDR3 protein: SARDYSTDTQY

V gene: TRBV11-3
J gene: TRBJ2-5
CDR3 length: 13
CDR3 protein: ASSLRQGVRETQY

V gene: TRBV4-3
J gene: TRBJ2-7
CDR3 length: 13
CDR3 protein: ASSQQEAGPYEQY

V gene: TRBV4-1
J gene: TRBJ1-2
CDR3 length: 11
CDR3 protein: ASSQVWNYGYT

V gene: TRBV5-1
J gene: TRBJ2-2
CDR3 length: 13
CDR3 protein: ASSPSGANTGELF

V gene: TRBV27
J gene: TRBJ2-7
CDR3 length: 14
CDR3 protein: ATRTYSGTGGYEQY

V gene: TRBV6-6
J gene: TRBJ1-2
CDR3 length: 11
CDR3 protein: ASSPRGLSGYT

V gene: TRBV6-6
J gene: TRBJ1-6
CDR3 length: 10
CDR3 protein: ASRTANSPLH

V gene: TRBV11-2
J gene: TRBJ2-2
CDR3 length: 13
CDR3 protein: ASSLDKGHTGELF

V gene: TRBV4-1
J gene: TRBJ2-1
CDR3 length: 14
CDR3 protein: ASSQGGLGVYNEQF

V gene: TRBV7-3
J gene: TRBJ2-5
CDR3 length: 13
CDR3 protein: ASSPFIPGLKAQY

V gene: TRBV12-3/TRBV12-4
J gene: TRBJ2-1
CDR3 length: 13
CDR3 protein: ASSPMGRVGNEQF

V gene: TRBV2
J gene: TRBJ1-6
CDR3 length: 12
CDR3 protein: ASRTSSYNSPLH

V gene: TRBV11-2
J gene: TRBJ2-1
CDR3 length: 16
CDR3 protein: ASTLPLAGALSYNEQF

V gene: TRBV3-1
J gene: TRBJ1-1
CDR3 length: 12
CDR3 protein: ASSLQTGYTEAF

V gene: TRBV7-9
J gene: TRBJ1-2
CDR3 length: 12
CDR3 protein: ASSLNRQGDGYT

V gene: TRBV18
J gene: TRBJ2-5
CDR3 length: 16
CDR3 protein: ASSPPRGQGGFQETQY

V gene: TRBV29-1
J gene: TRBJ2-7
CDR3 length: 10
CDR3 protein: SVVPRENEQY

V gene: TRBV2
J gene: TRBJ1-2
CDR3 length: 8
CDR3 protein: ASREGEVT

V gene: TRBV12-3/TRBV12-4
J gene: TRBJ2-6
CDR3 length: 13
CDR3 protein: ASSWGHRGANVLT

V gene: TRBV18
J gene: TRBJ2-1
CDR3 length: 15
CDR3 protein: ASSPRTSASSYNEQF

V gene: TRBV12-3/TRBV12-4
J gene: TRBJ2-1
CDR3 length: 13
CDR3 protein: ASSLLETGHNEQF

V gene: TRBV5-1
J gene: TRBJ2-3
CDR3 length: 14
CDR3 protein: ASRIGRGPSTDTQY

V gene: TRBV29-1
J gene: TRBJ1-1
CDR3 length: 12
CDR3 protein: SVVGGMGRTEAF

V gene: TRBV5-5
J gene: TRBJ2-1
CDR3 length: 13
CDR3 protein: ASSRFDRDSNEQF

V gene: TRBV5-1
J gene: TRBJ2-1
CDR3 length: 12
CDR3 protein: ASMPGTAYNEQF

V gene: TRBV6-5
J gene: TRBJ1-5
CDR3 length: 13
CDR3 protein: ASSRGASGNQPQH

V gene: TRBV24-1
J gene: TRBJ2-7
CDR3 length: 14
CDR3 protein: ATSVPSQESSYEQY

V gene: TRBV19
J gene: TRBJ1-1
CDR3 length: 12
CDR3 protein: ASSIGQLNTEAF

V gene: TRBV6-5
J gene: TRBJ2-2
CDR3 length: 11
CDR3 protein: ASSLGQLGELF

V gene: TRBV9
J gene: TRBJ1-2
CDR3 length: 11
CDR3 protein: ASSLGGSRGYT